What follows are 27 T cell receptor beta chains derived from one specimen sequenced in a study of cytomegalovirus exposure and HLA in healthy donors (dated by TCRdb to 2015 to 2018). The method behind the library was the immunoSEQ multiplex PCR assay. For the multiplex PCR, a mixture combining 60 forward primers for TCR Vbeta segments and 13 reverse primers for TCR Jbeta segments was used. TCRdb carries this immuneACCESS record with in-frame sequences only. Its versions omit some clonotypes, under half of them owing to an unresolved V gene in the studies checked, with the rest unexplained. In all, the sample holds some 150,000 clones, and about four fifths of those were seen once. In total, the top ten clones hold around 10% of the sample. The sample consisted of PBMCs. These receptors were obtained from a middle-aged man in good health and CMV-seropositive.

J is TRBJ2-3 and V is TRBV7-9; 7 nucleotides line up with TRBD2. Germline V gives CDR1 SEHNR, CDR2 FQNEAQ (reference sequence). The CDR3 loop spans 15 amino acids. V lost 4 bases and J lost 0; bases outside the gene matches: 4. The CDR3 protein is CASSSAGVSTDTQYF. The CDR3 nucleotides are TGTGCCAGCAGCTCGGCGGGGGTGAGCACAGATACGCAGTATTTT.

The chain links TRBV19 to TRBJ2-7, with 9 bases lining up with TRBD2. Germline loops: CDR1 LNHDA, CDR2 SQIVND (reference sequence). V was pared by 5 bases and J by 0 bases, with 5 bases of the junction left unmatched. CDR3 length: 15 amino acids. CDR3 loop: CASSVLAGNSYEQYF. Here the CDR3 DNA reads TGTGCCAGTAGTGTCCTAGCGGGAAACTCCTACGAGCAGTACTTC.

The chain carries TRBV19 and TRBJ2-4; D is possibly TRBD2 (7 bases). Germline V gives CDR1 LNHDA, CDR2 SQIVND (reference sequence). Deletions cut 5 bases from V and 6 bases from J, with 14 bases between. The CDR3 sequence is 14 residues long. This CDR3 is CASSVMGGANIQYF. The CDR3 DNA sequence: TGTGCCAGTAGTGTCATGGGGGGGGCAAACATTCAGTACTTC.

The chain has TRBV14 and TRBJ2-7; TRBD2 agrees at 13 bases. Germline CDR1 reads SGHDN; CDR2 reads FVKESK. The ends lost 4 bases at V and 6 bases at J; junction bases unmatched: 6. This CDR3 is 15 amino acids long. The CDR3 loop reads CASSRGTSGVGEQYF. The CDR3 coding sequence is TGTGCCAGCAGCCGGGGGACTAGCGGGGTGGGCGAGCAGTACTTC.

The J gene is TRBJ2-3, the V gene TRBV7-2; D is perhaps TRBD2 (5 bases). The CDR3 sequence is 15 residues long. Germline V CDR1 and CDR2: SGHTA, FQGNSA. The V end was cut by 5 bases, the J end by 0 bases, with 12 bases between. The CDR3 here is CASSLIEGSTDTQYF. In nucleotides, the CDR3 is TGTGCCAGCAGCCTCATCGAGGGAAGCACAGATACGCAGTATTTT.

The chain uses TRBV28 and TRBJ2-7, with 7 positions matching TRBD1. Germline trimming cut 2 bases from V and 4 bases from J; bases unmatched to any gene: 2. The CDR3 contains 13 residues. The germline V gene has CDR1 MDHEN and CDR2 SYDVKM. DNA for the CDR3: TGTGCCAGCAGTTTACCCAGGGGGTACGAGCAGTACTTC. This codes for CASSLPRGYEQYF. The full variable domain, completed using reference TRBV28 and TRBJ2-7, is DVKVTQSSRYLVKRTGEKVFLECVQDMDHENMFWYRQDPGLGLRLIYFSYDVKMKEKGDIPEGYSVSREKKERFSLILESASTNQTSMYLCASSLPRGYEQYFGPGTRLTVT.

This chain uses TRBV28 with TRBJ1-5, with a possible D match to TRBD1 (5 bases). With 6 bases removed from V and 5 bases from J, the gap between germline ends came to 20 bases. CDR1 and CDR2 from the germline V gene are MDHEN and SYDVKM. CDR3 length equals 16 residues. CDR3 DNA sequence: TGTGCCAGCAGCCGCCTGGGGGGAAGGGATGATCAGCCCCAGCATTTT. Translated, it gives CASSRLGGRDDQPQHF.

The chain is built from TRBV2 and TRBJ2-7; 7 nucleotides line up with TRBD1. The CDR3 extends over 12 amino acids. Germline V gives CDR1 SNHLY, CDR2 FYNNEI. Losses at the gene ends were 5 bases for V and 3 bases for J; bases not matched to a gene: 1. In DNA form, the CDR3 reads TGTGCCAGCAGTTGGGACAGCTACGAGCAGTACTTC. Translating gives CASSWDSYEQYF.

J is TRBJ2-1 and V is TRBV5-4; possibly TRBD2 for D (6 bases). With 1 base removed from V and 4 bases from J, the gap between germline ends came to 9 bases. The CDR3 runs 14 residues. Germline CDR1 SGHNT, CDR2 YYREEE (reference sequence). CDR3 loop: CASSLPSAYNEQFF. The CDR3 DNA reads TGTGCCAGCAGCTTGCCTAGCGCTTACAATGAGCAGTTCTTC.

The chain couples TRBV11-3 to TRBJ2-2, with 9 nucleotides matching TRBD2. In germline, CDR1 is SGHNT, CDR2 YENEEA. The CDR3 sequence is 16 residues long. Trimming at V came to 3 bases and at J to 6 bases, leaving 8 bases not matched to a gene. The CDR3 bases are TGTGCCAGCAGCTTCGAGGCGGGGGGGCCCGCCGGGGAGCTGTTTTTT. It encodes CASSFEAGGPAGELFF. Full variable domain (rest looked up from reference TRBV11-3 and TRBJ2-2): EAGVVQSPRYKIIEKKQPVAFWCNPISGHNTLYWYLQNLGQGPELLIRYENEEAVDDSQLPKDRFSAERLKGVDSTLKIQPAELGDSAVYLCASSFEAGGPAGELFFGEGSRLTVL.

This chain connects TRBV11-2 to TRBJ2-7, with D perhaps TRBD2 (5 bases). CDR1 and CDR2 (germline): SGHAT, FQNNGV. CDR3 length: 15 residues. V lost 1 base to trimming and J lost 0 bases, with 10 bases between them. In DNA, the CDR3 is TGTGCCAGCAGCTTAGGGCTAGCAGGCTCCTACGAGCAGTACTTC. Protein product: CASSLGLAGSYEQYF.

This chain uses TRBV2 with TRBJ1-2; 8 bases are shared with TRBD1. Trimming took 5 bases from V and 4 from J; bases not matched to a gene: 12. CDR3 length equals 16 residues. Germline CDR1 and CDR2: SNHLY and FYNNEI. CDR3 residues: CASSRREGQEAYGYTF. For the CDR3, the DNA is TGTGCCAGCAGTAGACGTGAGGGACAGGAAGCCTATGGCTACACCTTC.

This clone was detected only once. V is TRBV30 and J is TRBJ2-1; TRBD2 matches 10 bases. This CDR3 comprises 14 residues. After removal of 4 bases from V and 2 bases from J, the junction contained 2 bases not matched to a gene. The germline gives CDR1 GTSNPN, CDR2 SVGIG (reference sequence). The CDR3 DNA follows: TGTGCCTGGACTAGCGGGAGCCCCTACAATGAGCAGTTCTTC. Translated: CAWTSGSPYNEQFF.

This clone was observed a handful of times. The chain has TRBV4-1 and TRBJ1-1, with a weak D call TRBD1 (6 bases). The germline V gene has CDR1 MGHRA and CDR2 YSYEKL. Trimming pared 7 bases from V and 1 base from J, leaving 16 bases between. This CDR3 spans 15 amino acids. The CDR3 nucleotides are TGCGCCAGCACAGAGACCGGGACATCGAACACTGAAGCTTTCTTT. This sequence encodes CASTETGTSNTEAFF.

This clone has only one observation. V and J are TRBV7-2 and TRBJ1-1; weak D call: TRBD1 (5 bases). The V gene lost 1 base and the J gene lost 5 bases, with 8 bases spanning the gap. Germline CDR1 is SGHTA and CDR2 is FQGNSA. The CDR3 runs 13 residues. The CDR3 loop is CASSLGGLTEAFF. The CDR3 DNA is TGTGCCAGCAGCTTAGGGGGACTTACTGAAGCTTTCTTT.

The rearrangement uses TRBV11-2 and TRBJ2-5; D remains unclear. Trimming pared 6 bases from V and 5 bases from J, leaving 10 bases between. Germline V gene lookup returns CDR1 SGHAT and CDR2 FQNNGV. The CDR3 covers 12 residues. The CDR3 bases are TGTGCCAGCAGATACAGTGCGGAGACCCAGTACTTC. It codes for CASRYSAETQYF.

The chain has TRBV18 and TRBJ2-7; a weak D match, TRBD2 (6 bases). Trimming took 6 bases from V and 5 from J, leaving 20 bases between them. Germline loops: CDR1 KGHSH, CDR2 LQKENI. The CDR3 spans 15 residues. CDR3 sequence reads: CASSPAGRRVDEQYF. The CDR3, as DNA: TGTGCCAGCTCGCCGGCGGGACGGAGAGTAGACGAGCAGTACTTC.

The CDR3 reads CASSKTSGGAGAEQFF. The CDR3 bases are TGTGCCAGCAGCAAGACTAGCGGGGGGGCTGGGGCTGAGCAGTTCTTC. This chain joins TRBV7-2 and TRBJ2-1, with 14 nucleotides matching TRBD2. The J segment lost 9 bases and the V segment lost 5 bases, leaving 9 bases of the junction unmatched. The CDR3 length is 16 residues. Germline CDR1 reads SGHTA; CDR2 reads FQGNSA.

The J gene is TRBJ1-4, the V gene TRBV28, with a possible D match to TRBD1 (6 bases). Germline V gene sequence: CDR1 MDHEN, CDR2 SYDVKM. Trimming cost V 3 bases and J 10 bases, with 15 bases left between them. The length of the CDR3 is 14 residues. In DNA form, the CDR3 reads TGTGCCAGCAGTTTTGGGGGGGCGCCCCGAAAACTGTTTTTT. It is translated as CASSFGGAPRKLFF.

The chain joins TRBV28 to TRBJ2-7, with a weak D call TRBD1 (6 bases). Germline V gene sequence: CDR1 MDHEN, CDR2 SYDVKM. The CDR3 sequence is 13 residues long. Trimming cost V 6 bases and J 3 bases, with 12 bases left between them. CDR3 sequence: CASSPGTFYEQYF. In DNA form, the CDR3 reads TGTGCCAGCAGCCCCGGGACATTCTACGAGCAGTACTTC.

The V and J genes are TRBV11-3 and TRBJ2-1; 7 nucleotides match TRBD1. The CDR3 spans 14 residues. With V trimmed by 5 bases and J by 4 bases, 5 bases remained unmatched. CDR1 and CDR2 (germline): SGHNT, YENEEA. The CDR3 reads CASSPGTAYNEQFF. In DNA form, the CDR3 reads TGTGCCAGCAGCCCCGGGACAGCTTACAATGAGCAGTTCTTC.

This clone was seen more than once but under ten times. This sequence joins TRBV7-9 and TRBJ1-2; tentatively, D is TRBD1 (5 bases). V was cut by 0 bases and J by 6 bases, with 11 bases left in between. The CDR3 extends over 14 amino acids. The V gene's germline CDR1 is SEHNR and CDR2 FQNEAQ (reference sequence). CDR3 DNA sequence: TGTGCCAGCAGCTTAGCGATGGGGGGGGATGGCTACACCTTC. It specifies CASSLAMGGDGYTF.

The chain couples TRBV25-1 to TRBJ2-5; D is ambiguous. Deletions cut 4 bases from V and 0 bases from J, with 9 bases between. In germline, CDR1 is MGHDK, CDR2 SYGVNS. The length of the CDR3 is 14 residues. CDR3 DNA: TGTGCCAGCAGTGCGGTCGACTACCAAGAGACCCAGTACTTC. Its translation is CASSAVDYQETQYF.

The chain employs TRBV19 and TRBJ2-1, with D possibly matching TRBD2 (5 bases). Trimming took 1 base from V and 2 from J, leaving 9 bases between them. In germline, CDR1 is LNHDA, CDR2 SQIVND (reference sequence). CDR3 size: 15 residues. The DNA for the CDR3 is TGTGCCAGTAGTATAGTGAGCGGACCCTACAATGAGCAGTTCTTC. It translates to CASSIVSGPYNEQFF.

The J gene is TRBJ1-2, the V gene TRBV30; D is ambiguous. CDR3 length equals 11 residues. V lost 2 bases and J lost 10, with 11 bases in between. CDR1 and CDR2 from the germline V gene are GTSNPN and SVGIG (reference sequence). The CDR3 spells CAWSLQLDYTF. As DNA, the CDR3 is TGTGCCTGGAGTCTCCAATTAGACTACACCTTC.

The rearrangement joins TRBV6-1 to TRBJ1-4; D not certain. This CDR3 has 17 amino acids. Trimming pared 2 bases from V and 4 bases from J, leaving 17 bases between. The germline V gene encodes CDR1 MNHNS and CDR2 SASEGT. In DNA form, the CDR3 reads TGTGCCAGCAGTGAAAATCTGTACAGCCAGATTAATGAAAAACTGTTTTTT. Translating gives CASSENLYSQINEKLFF.

The rearrangement joins TRBV27 to TRBJ1-5; D gene uncertain. The CDR3 spans 17 residues. Germline V gene lookup returns CDR1 MNHEY and CDR2 SMNVEV (reference sequence). The ends were cut back, 4 bases at V and 2 bases at J, with 18 bases in the middle. The CDR3 here is CASSSLYSTGGNQPQHF. DNA for the CDR3: TGTGCCAGCAGTTCCCTTTACAGCACCGGTGGCAATCAGCCCCAGCATTTT.